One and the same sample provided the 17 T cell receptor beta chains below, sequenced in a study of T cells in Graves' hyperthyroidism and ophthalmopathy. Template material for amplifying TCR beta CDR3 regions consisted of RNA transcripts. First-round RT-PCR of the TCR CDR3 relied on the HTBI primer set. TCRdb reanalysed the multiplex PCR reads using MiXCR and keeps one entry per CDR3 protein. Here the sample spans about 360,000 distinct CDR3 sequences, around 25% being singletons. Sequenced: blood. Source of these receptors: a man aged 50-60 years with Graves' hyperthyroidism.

The CDR3: CASGHTYREVSSGANVLTF. CDR3 in DNA: TGTGCTAGTGGACATACGTACAGGGAAGTTTCGTCTGGGGCCAACGTCCTGACTTTC. The chain links TRBV12-5 to TRBJ2-6; possibly TRBD1 for D (6 bases). The CDR3 extends over 19 amino acids. Germline V lookup: CDR1 LGHNT, CDR2 FRNRAP. Trimming shortened V by 6 bases and J by 1 base, and 22 bases separated the two germline ends.

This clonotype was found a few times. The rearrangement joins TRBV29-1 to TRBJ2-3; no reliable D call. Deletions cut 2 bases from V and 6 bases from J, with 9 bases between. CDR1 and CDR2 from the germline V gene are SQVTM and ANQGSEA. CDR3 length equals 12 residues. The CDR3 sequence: CSVELVSDTQYF. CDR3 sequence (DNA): TGCAGCGTTGAACTAGTTTCGGATACGCAGTATTTT.

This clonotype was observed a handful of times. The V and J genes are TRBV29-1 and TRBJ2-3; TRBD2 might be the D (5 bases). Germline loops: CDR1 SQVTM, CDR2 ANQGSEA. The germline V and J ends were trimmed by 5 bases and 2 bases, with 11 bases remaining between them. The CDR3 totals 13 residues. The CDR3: CSVPGLDTDTQYF. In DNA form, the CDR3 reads TGCAGCGTTCCCGGACTGGACACAGATACGCAGTATTTT.

CDR3 nucleotides: TGCGCCATCGAAGCGGGAGGGCCGGGAGAGCAGTACTTC. Protein: CAIEAGGPGEQYF. The V gene is TRBV10-2, the J gene TRBJ2-7; TRBD2 agrees at 10 bases. V lost 10 bases to trimming and J lost 7 bases; unmatched junction nucleotides: 10. CDR3 length: 13 residues. Germline loops: CDR1 WSHSY, CDR2 SAAADI.

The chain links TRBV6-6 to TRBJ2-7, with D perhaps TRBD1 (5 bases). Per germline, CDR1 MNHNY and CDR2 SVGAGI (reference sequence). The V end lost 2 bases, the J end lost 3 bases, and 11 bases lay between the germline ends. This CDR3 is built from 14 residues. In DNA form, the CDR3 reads TGTGCCAGCAGTTACGGGGCAGGGCACTACGAGCAGTACTTC. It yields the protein CASSYGAGHYEQYF.

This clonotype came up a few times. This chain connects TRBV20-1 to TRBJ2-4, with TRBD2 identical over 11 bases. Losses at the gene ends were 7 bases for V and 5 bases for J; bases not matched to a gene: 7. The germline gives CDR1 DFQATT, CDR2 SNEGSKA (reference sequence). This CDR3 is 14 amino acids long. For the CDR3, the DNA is TGCAGTGTTTCACCGGGACTAGCGGAAAACATTCAGTACTTC. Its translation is CSVSPGLAENIQYF.

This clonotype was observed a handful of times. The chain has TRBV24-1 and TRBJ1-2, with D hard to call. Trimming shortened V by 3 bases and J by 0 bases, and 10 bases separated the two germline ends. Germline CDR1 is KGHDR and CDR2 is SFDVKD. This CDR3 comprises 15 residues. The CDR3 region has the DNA TGTGCCACCAGTGATGCTTCGGGGACTAACTATGGCTACACCTTC. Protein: CATSDASGTNYGYTF.

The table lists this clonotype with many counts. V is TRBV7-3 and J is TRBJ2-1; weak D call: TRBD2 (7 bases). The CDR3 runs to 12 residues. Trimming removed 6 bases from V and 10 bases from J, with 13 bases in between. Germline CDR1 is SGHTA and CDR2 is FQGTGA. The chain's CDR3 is CASSLGGEEQFF. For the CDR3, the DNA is TGTGCCAGCAGTTTAGGGGGGGAGGAGCAGTTCTTC.

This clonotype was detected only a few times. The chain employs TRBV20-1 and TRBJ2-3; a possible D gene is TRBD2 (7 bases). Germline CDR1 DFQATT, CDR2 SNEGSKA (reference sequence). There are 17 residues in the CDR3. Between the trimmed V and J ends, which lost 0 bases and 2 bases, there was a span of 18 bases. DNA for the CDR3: TGCAGTGCTAGAGACCCGGGGGGACATCGACCCACAGATACGCAGTATTTT. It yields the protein CSARDPGGHRPTDTQYF.

The CDR3 is CASSAQGKGTEAFF. The DNA for the CDR3 is TGTGCCAGCAGTGCACAGGGGAAGGGGACTGAAGCTTTCTTT. The V call is TRBV6-1, the J call TRBJ1-1, with 7 nucleotides matching TRBD1. The trim removed 4 bases at V and 5 bases at J, leaving 7 bases unmatched. The germline V gene encodes CDR1 MNHNS and CDR2 SASEGT. The CDR3 totals 14 residues.

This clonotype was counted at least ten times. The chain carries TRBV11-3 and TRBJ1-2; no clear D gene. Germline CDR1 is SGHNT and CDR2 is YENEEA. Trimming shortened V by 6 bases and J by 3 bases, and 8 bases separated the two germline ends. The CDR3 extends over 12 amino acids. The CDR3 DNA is TGTGCCAGCAGTCGCGGCGACTATGGCTACACCTTC. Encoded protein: CASSRGDYGYTF.

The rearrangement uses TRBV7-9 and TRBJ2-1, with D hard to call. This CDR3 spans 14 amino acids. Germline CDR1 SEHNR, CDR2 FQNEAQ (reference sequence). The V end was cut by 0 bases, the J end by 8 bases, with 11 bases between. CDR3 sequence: CASSLARLSDEQFF. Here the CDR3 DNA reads TGTGCCAGCAGCTTAGCGAGGCTGTCGGATGAGCAGTTCTTC.

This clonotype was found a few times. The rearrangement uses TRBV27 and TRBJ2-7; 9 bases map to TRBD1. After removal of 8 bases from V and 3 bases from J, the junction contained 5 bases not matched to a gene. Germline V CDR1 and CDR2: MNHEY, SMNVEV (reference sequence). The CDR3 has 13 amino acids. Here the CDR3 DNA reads TGTGCCAGCGCCCGGACAGGGGACTACGAGCAGTACTTC. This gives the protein CASARTGDYEQYF.

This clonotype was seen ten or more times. CDR3: CASSRPGLAGGTDTQYF. In DNA, the CDR3 is TGTGCCAGCAGTCGTCCTGGACTAGCGGGAGGTACAGATACGCAGTATTTT. The V and J genes are TRBV28 and TRBJ2-3, with 14 bases fitting TRBD2. CDR3 length: 17 residues. J was trimmed by 3 bases and V by 5 bases; bases with no gene match: 7. Germline V lookup: CDR1 MDHEN, CDR2 SYDVKM.

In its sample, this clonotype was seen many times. The CDR3 is CAISEPAGESYEQYF. The CDR3 DNA reads TGTGCCATCAGTGAGCCAGCAGGGGAATCCTACGAGCAGTACTTC. The chain employs TRBV10-3 and TRBJ2-7, with D perhaps TRBD1 (6 bases). Germline V gives CDR1 ENHRY, CDR2 SYGVKD. V lost 2 bases and J 1 base, leaving 12 bases between the germline ends. The CDR3 contains 15 residues.

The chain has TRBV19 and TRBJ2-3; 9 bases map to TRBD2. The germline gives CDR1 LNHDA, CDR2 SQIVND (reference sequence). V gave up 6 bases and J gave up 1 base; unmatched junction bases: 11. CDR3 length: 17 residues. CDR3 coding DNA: TGTGCCAGTAGCCTCGAAGGGCGGGAGGGGGGCACAGATACGCAGTATTTT. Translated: CASSLEGREGGTDTQYF.

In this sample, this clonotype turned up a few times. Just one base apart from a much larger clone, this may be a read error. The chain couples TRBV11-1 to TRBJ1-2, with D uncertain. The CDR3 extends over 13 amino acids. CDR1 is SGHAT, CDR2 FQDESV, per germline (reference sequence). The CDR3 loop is CASSPTRNYGCTF. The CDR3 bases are TGTGCCAGCAGCCCTACTCGAAACTATGGCTGCACCTTC.